A selection of T cell receptor beta chains follows, all from one sample in a study of blood T cell repertoires in COVID-19. The method was immunoSEQ multiplex PCR; TCRdb's version includes in-frame clones alone and lacks a portion of them. The sample holds around 300,000 clones, roughly 90% seen once. What was sequenced was peripheral blood. These receptors all come from a woman between 65 and 79 years old with COVID-19, enrolled during active disease. Each CDR3 is given with its conserved first and last residue. D genes are given only for firm matches. Part of the rows lack a size; the others show once, few, many or a class for expanded clones.

D gene: -
V gene: TRBV9
clone size: once
J gene: TRBJ2-5
CDR3 DNA: TGTGCCAGCAGCGCCTTTGGAGGGAGCCAAGAGACCCAGTACTTC
CDR3 protein: CASSAFGGSQETQYF

D gene: TRBD1
V gene: TRBV7-2
clone size: few
J gene: TRBJ1-1
CDR3 DNA: TGTGCCAGCAGCGCTGGGGACAGTGAAGCTTTCTTT
CDR3 protein: CASSAGDSEAFF

D gene: TRBD1
V gene: TRBV30
clone size: -
J gene: TRBJ1-5
CDR3 DNA: TGTGCCGCAACCACCCGGACAGGGGGCAAAGATCAGCCCCAGCATTTT
CDR3 protein: CAATTRTGGKDQPQHF

D gene: TRBD1
V gene: TRBV5-6
clone size: -
J gene: TRBJ1-2
CDR3 DNA: TGTGCCAGCAGCTTGACAACGGGACAGGGAATTAACTATGGCTACACCTTC
CDR3 protein: CASSLTTGQGINYGYTF

D gene: -
V gene: TRBV9
clone size: -
J gene: TRBJ2-7
CDR3 DNA: TGTGCCAGCAGCGTATCCGACAGCTACTACGAGCAGTACTTC
CDR3 protein: CASSVSDSYYEQYF

D gene: TRBD1
V gene: TRBV6-5
clone size: -
J gene: TRBJ2-7
CDR3 DNA: TGTGCCAGCGCATGGGACAGGGGGGTGAACGAGCAGTACTTC
CDR3 protein: CASAWDRGVNEQYF

D gene: TRBD2
V gene: TRBV2
clone size: -
J gene: TRBJ2-1
CDR3 DNA: TGTGCCAGCAGCCGGAGATCGGGCGGGGGTTACAATGAGCAGTTCTTC
CDR3 protein: CASSRRSGGGYNEQFF

D gene: -
V gene: TRBV14
clone size: -
J gene: TRBJ1-1
CDR3 DNA: TGTGCCAGCAGCCAAAACAGGGCGATTACCCAAGCTTTCTTT
CDR3 protein: CASSQNRAITQAFF

D gene: -
V gene: TRBV28
clone size: -
J gene: TRBJ2-1
CDR3 DNA: TGTGCCAGCAGCCTCCCAAACTCGGACAATGAGCAGTTCTTC
CDR3 protein: CASSLPNSDNEQFF

D gene: -
V gene: TRBV7-2
clone size: -
J gene: TRBJ1-1
CDR3 DNA: TGTGCCAGCAGCTTAGAGATAGAGGCTGAAGCTTTCTTT
CDR3 protein: CASSLEIEAEAFF

D gene: -
V gene: TRBV11-2
clone size: -
J gene: TRBJ1-1
CDR3 DNA: TGTGCCAGCAGCTTTCAGAACACTGAAGCTTTCTTT
CDR3 protein: CASSFQNTEAFF

D gene: -
V gene: TRBV30
clone size: -
J gene: TRBJ2-7
CDR3 DNA: TGTGCCTGGAGTACTGGGGGCGTTTTTGACGAGCAGTACTTC
CDR3 protein: CAWSTGGVFDEQYF

D gene: TRBD1
V gene: TRBV2
clone size: -
J gene: TRBJ2-7
CDR3 DNA: TGTGCCAGCAGTGAACGAGACAGGGATGAGTACTTC
CDR3 protein: CASSERDRDEYF

D gene: -
V gene: TRBV6-1
clone size: -
J gene: TRBJ2-2
CDR3 DNA: TGTGCCAGCAGTGACAGGGGCTACAACACCGGGGAGCTGTTTTTT
CDR3 protein: CASSDRGYNTGELFF

D gene: TRBD2
V gene: TRBV30
clone size: -
J gene: TRBJ2-3
CDR3 DNA: TGTGCCTGGAGCAGAGGGCGGGGGGGACTCACAGATACGCAGTATTTT
CDR3 protein: CAWSRGRGGLTDTQYF

D gene: TRBD2
V gene: TRBV7-2
clone size: -
J gene: TRBJ2-3
CDR3 DNA: TGTGCCAGCAGCTTGATAGCGGGTCCCAGGCAGTATTTT
CDR3 protein: CASSLIAGPRQYF

D gene: TRBD1
V gene: TRBV18
clone size: -
J gene: TRBJ2-3
CDR3 DNA: TGTGCCAGCTCTCGATCCGGGACAGGTTCTGCAGATACGCAGTATTTT
CDR3 protein: CASSRSGTGSADTQYF

D gene: TRBD1
V gene: TRBV7-2
clone size: -
J gene: TRBJ2-7
CDR3 DNA: TGTGCCAGCAGCTTAGCGGAAGGGACAGGGGAAAGCGAGCAGTACTTC
CDR3 protein: CASSLAEGTGESEQYF

D gene: -
V gene: TRBV2
clone size: once
J gene: TRBJ2-5
CDR3 DNA: TGTGCCAGCAGTGGGAGGGACGGAGAGACCCAGTACTTC
CDR3 protein: CASSGRDGETQYF

D gene: -
V gene: TRBV20-1
clone size: -
J gene: TRBJ1-4
CDR3 DNA: TGCAGTGCTAGACATAATGAAAAACTGTTTTTT
CDR3 protein: CSARHNEKLFF

D gene: TRBD1
V gene: TRBV5-1
clone size: -
J gene: TRBJ2-7
CDR3 DNA: TGCGCCAGCAGCTCCCAGGGGGCCGGTACCTACGAGCAGTACTTC
CDR3 protein: CASSSQGAGTYEQYF

D gene: TRBD1
V gene: TRBV24-1
clone size: -
J gene: TRBJ1-2
CDR3 DNA: TGTGCCACCAGTGGGTCGACAGGGAACTATGGCTACACCTTC
CDR3 protein: CATSGSTGNYGYTF

D gene: TRBD1
V gene: TRBV5-1
clone size: once
J gene: TRBJ1-1
CDR3 DNA: TGCGCCAGCAGCTTGGTTCCGACAGGGGGCCTTGCGGGCACTGAAGCTTTCTTT
CDR3 protein: CASSLVPTGGLAGTEAFF

D gene: TRBD1
V gene: TRBV10-3
clone size: -
J gene: TRBJ1-1
CDR3 DNA: TGTGCCATCAGCACAGGGGTGGGGACTGAAGCTTTCTTT
CDR3 protein: CAISTGVGTEAFF

D gene: TRBD1
V gene: TRBV20-1
clone size: -
J gene: TRBJ2-1
CDR3 DNA: TGCAGTGCTAGTACTGGGACAGGGCTCAATGAGCAGTTCTTC
CDR3 protein: CSASTGTGLNEQFF

D gene: TRBD1
V gene: TRBV5-6
clone size: -
J gene: TRBJ2-2
CDR3 DNA: TGTGCCAGCAGCTTACCGGGACAGGGAACCACCGGGGAGCTGTTTTTT
CDR3 protein: CASSLPGQGTTGELFF

D gene: TRBD1
V gene: TRBV5-6
clone size: -
J gene: TRBJ2-1
CDR3 DNA: TGTGCCAGCAGCTCGGGGACAGGGTTTCTTAAAGAGCAGTTCTTC
CDR3 protein: CASSSGTGFLKEQFF

D gene: TRBD1
V gene: TRBV6-1
clone size: -
J gene: TRBJ1-2
CDR3 DNA: TGTGCCAGCAGTGAAACCCGGACAGGGCTCCCCTTC
CDR3 protein: CASSETRTGLPF

D gene: TRBD1
V gene: TRBV24-1
clone size: -
J gene: TRBJ1-1
CDR3 DNA: TGTGCCACCAGTGAACGGACAGGCGGTGAAGCTTTCTTT
CDR3 protein: CATSERTGGEAFF

D gene: TRBD2
V gene: TRBV12-5
clone size: -
J gene: TRBJ2-3
CDR3 DNA: TGTGCTAGTGGTTTGATCGTAGCGGGGGCAACAGATACGCAGTATTTT
CDR3 protein: CASGLIVAGATDTQYF

D gene: -
V gene: TRBV28
clone size: -
J gene: TRBJ1-2
CDR3 DNA: TGTGCCAGCAGTGTCCCCGAGTATTATGGCTACACCTTC
CDR3 protein: CASSVPEYYGYTF

D gene: -
V gene: TRBV5-6
clone size: once
J gene: TRBJ2-7
CDR3 DNA: TGTGCCAGCAGCTTGGGGGCCAAAACGGCGTACGAGCAGTACTTC
CDR3 protein: CASSLGAKTAYEQYF

D gene: -
V gene: TRBV24-1
clone size: -
J gene: TRBJ2-2
CDR3 DNA: TGTGCCACCAGTGAACACGTAACAGGGCGGAGCGGGGAGCTGTTTTTT
CDR3 protein: CATSEHVTGRSGELFF

D gene: TRBD1
V gene: TRBV12-3/TRBV12-4
clone size: -
J gene: TRBJ1-2
CDR3 DNA: TGTGCCAGCACCATAAGACAGGGTGGTGGCTACACCTTC
CDR3 protein: CASTIRQGGGYTF

D gene: TRBD1
V gene: TRBV19
clone size: -
J gene: TRBJ1-3
CDR3 DNA: TGTGCCAGTAGTTTGGGACAGGTTGGAAACACCATATATTTT
CDR3 protein: CASSLGQVGNTIYF

D gene: TRBD2
V gene: TRBV28
clone size: -
J gene: TRBJ2-5
CDR3 DNA: TGTGCCAGCAGCCCTAGCGGGGCGCTTGGGGACCAGTACTTC
CDR3 protein: CASSPSGALGDQYF

D gene: -
V gene: TRBV14
clone size: -
J gene: TRBJ2-5
CDR3 DNA: TGTGCCAGCAGCCTCACGGACTTGCAAGAGACCCAGTACTTC
CDR3 protein: CASSLTDLQETQYF

D gene: TRBD2
V gene: TRBV9
clone size: -
J gene: TRBJ2-1
CDR3 DNA: TGTGCCAGCAGCGTCAGCGGGGGGGCCAATGAGCAGTTCTTC
CDR3 protein: CASSVSGGANEQFF

D gene: -
V gene: TRBV28
clone size: once
J gene: TRBJ1-4
CDR3 DNA: TGTGCCAGCAGTTCCTTCACTTCCAGACAGCCTGCAACTAATGAAAAACTGTTTTTT
CDR3 protein: CASSSFTSRQPATNEKLFF

D gene: -
V gene: TRBV30
clone size: -
J gene: TRBJ1-6
CDR3 DNA: TGTGCCTGGAGTGTGCGTATGGGGGCAGGAAATTCACCCCTCCACTTT
CDR3 protein: CAWSVRMGAGNSPLHF

D gene: TRBD1
V gene: TRBV6-6
clone size: -
J gene: TRBJ1-6
CDR3 DNA: TGTGCCAGCAGCCCGGGACAGGGTAATAATTCACCCCTCCACTTT
CDR3 protein: CASSPGQGNNSPLHF

D gene: -
V gene: TRBV27
clone size: -
J gene: TRBJ2-7
CDR3 DNA: TGTGCCAGCAGTGACACCTACGAGCAGTACTTC
CDR3 protein: CASSDTYEQYF

D gene: -
V gene: TRBV19
clone size: -
J gene: TRBJ1-5
CDR3 DNA: TGTGCCAGTAGTTACAGGGATCAGCCCCAGCATTTT
CDR3 protein: CASSYRDQPQHF

D gene: -
V gene: TRBV24-1
clone size: -
J gene: TRBJ1-6
CDR3 DNA: TGTGCCACCAGTGATTTAGAGGGGCAGGGGCTAAGAGGCCTCCACTTT
CDR3 protein: CATSDLEGQGLRGLHF

D gene: TRBD1
V gene: TRBV19
clone size: -
J gene: TRBJ1-1
CDR3 DNA: TGTGCCAGTAGTACTGGACAGGGAATTACTGAAGCTTTCTTT
CDR3 protein: CASSTGQGITEAFF

D gene: -
V gene: TRBV20-1
clone size: -
J gene: TRBJ2-5
CDR3 DNA: TGCAGTGCTAAGGCAGGAGAGACCCAGTACTTC
CDR3 protein: CSAKAGETQYF

D gene: TRBD1
V gene: TRBV14
clone size: -
J gene: TRBJ1-1
CDR3 DNA: TGTGCCAGCAGCCGAGGGACAGTAAACACTGAAGCTTTCTTT
CDR3 protein: CASSRGTVNTEAFF

D gene: TRBD1
V gene: TRBV6-4
clone size: -
J gene: TRBJ1-2
CDR3 DNA: TGTGCCAGCAGTGACTCTGGGACAGGGGTAGATGGCTACACCTTC
CDR3 protein: CASSDSGTGVDGYTF

D gene: -
V gene: TRBV7-2
clone size: few
J gene: TRBJ2-3
CDR3 DNA: TGTGCCAGCAGCTTATCCGGCTCTAGACTACTAAACACAGATACGCAGTATTTT
CDR3 protein: CASSLSGSRLLNTDTQYF

D gene: -
V gene: TRBV15
clone size: -
J gene: TRBJ2-5
CDR3 DNA: TGTGCCACCTCGCCCGGACTCGATCAAGAGACCCAGTACTTC
CDR3 protein: CATSPGLDQETQYF

D gene: TRBD2
V gene: TRBV19
clone size: once
J gene: TRBJ2-3
CDR3 DNA: TGTGCCAGTAGTAAAATTAGCGGGGCGGGGACAGATACGCAGTATTTT
CDR3 protein: CASSKISGAGTDTQYF

D gene: -
V gene: TRBV5-6
clone size: few
J gene: TRBJ2-7
CDR3 DNA: TGTGCCAGCAGCTATAATTACAGGCTTATCGACGAGCAGTACTTC
CDR3 protein: CASSYNYRLIDEQYF

D gene: TRBD1
V gene: TRBV7-2
clone size: -
J gene: TRBJ1-2
CDR3 DNA: TGTGCCAGCAGCTTGGGACAGGAATATAACTATGGCTACACCTTC
CDR3 protein: CASSLGQEYNYGYTF

D gene: -
V gene: TRBV7-9
clone size: -
J gene: TRBJ1-5
CDR3 DNA: TGTGCCAGCAGCCATCACGAAGGGGCCAATCAGCCCCAGCATTTT
CDR3 protein: CASSHHEGANQPQHF

D gene: TRBD2
V gene: TRBV5-1
clone size: -
J gene: TRBJ2-5
CDR3 DNA: TGCGCCAGCAGCTTACTAGCGGGGGATCAAGAGACCCAGTACTTC
CDR3 protein: CASSLLAGDQETQYF

D gene: -
V gene: TRBV4-1
clone size: once
J gene: TRBJ2-7
CDR3 DNA: TGCGCCAGCAGCCAAAGAGGGAACGAGCAGTACTTC
CDR3 protein: CASSQRGNEQYF

D gene: -
V gene: TRBV5-1
clone size: -
J gene: TRBJ2-5
CDR3 DNA: TGCGCCAGCAGCTTGGCGGGTTTTGGGGGGGCTCAAGAGACCCAGTACTTC
CDR3 protein: CASSLAGFGGAQETQYF